The next 15 T cell receptor beta chains were all read from a single sample in a study of T cells after yellow fever vaccination (dated by TCRdb to between 2018 and 2020). The method behind the library was 5' RACE. The sample was run on an Illumina HiSeq 2500. The public reads were run again by TCRdb, first through fastp at Q25 and then through MiXCR, and only productive beta chains were kept. Entries are consolidated by CDR3 protein sequence, retaining the most common genes and DNA. This sample holds about 85,000 distinct CDR3 sequences; about an eighth were observed only once. Roughly 24% of the sample lies in the top ten. The sample's treatment or condition, from its label and the paper: live attenuated yellow fever vaccine strain. This specimen was CD8+ T cells not binding an NS4B(214-222) dextramer, sorted from PBMCs, taken less than 25 days after the first yellow fever vaccination. Explained via the paper, the cell subset or site label denotes: NS4B epitope dextramer-negative CD8 T cells. These receptors all stem from a man in his late teens or twenties who received the YFV17D yellow fever vaccine.

This chain joins TRBV6-5 and TRBJ2-1, with TRBD2 matching over 11 bases. Losses at the gene ends were 0 bases for V and 8 bases for J; bases not matched to a gene: 9. The V gene's germline CDR1 is MNHEY and CDR2 SVGAGI. The CDR3 spans 17 residues. CDR3 region: CASSYSLAGDVGYEQFF. In nucleotides, the CDR3 is TGTGCCAGCAGTTACTCACTAGCGGGGGATGTAGGCTATGAGCAGTTCTTC.

The chain employs TRBV5-5 and TRBJ1-2, with 9 bases that match TRBD1. J lost 8 bases, V lost 4 bases, and 6 bases had no gene match. The CDR3 totals 13 residues. Germline loops: CDR1 SGHKS, CDR2 YYEKEE (reference sequence). CDR3 DNA sequence: TGTGCCAGCAGCCCCTGGACAGGGGACGGCTACACCTTC. Translated: CASSPWTGDGYTF.

This chain links TRBV3-1 with TRBJ2-1; D gene unclear. CDR1 LGHDT and CDR2 YNNKEL come from the germline V gene (reference sequence). CDR3 length: 15 amino acids. V gave up 2 bases and J gave up 8 bases, with 16 bases separating them. CDR3 DNA sequence: TGTGCCAGCAGCCAACCCCAGGAAGGTCTGGATGAGCAGTTCTTC. Protein: CASSQPQEGLDEQFF.

V is TRBV2 and J is TRBJ1-4; D gene unclear. The germline V and J ends were trimmed by 1 base and 6 bases, with 15 bases remaining between them. In germline, CDR1 is SNHLY, CDR2 FYNNEI. This CDR3 is 16 amino acids long. The CDR3 DNA follows: TGTGCCAGCAGTGAAGACCCCGCGGGGTTCGATGAAAAACTGTTTTTT. Protein: CASSEDPAGFDEKLFF.

This clonotype was seen a handful of times. This sequence joins TRBV27 and TRBJ2-7; D is ambiguous. CDR3 length: 14 residues. CDR1 and CDR2 (germline): MNHEY, SMNVEV (reference sequence). The ends were cut back, 6 bases at V and 6 bases at J, with 18 bases in the middle. The CDR3 sequence is CASSPTPYKFEQYF. The CDR3 bases are TGTGCCAGCAGCCCGACCCCATATAAATTCGAGCAGTACTTC.

This clonotype has a handful of counts. V usage is TRBV9 and J usage is TRBJ2-2; the D gene is possibly TRBD1 (6 bases). The V end lost 4 bases, the J end lost 2 bases, and 15 bases lay between the germline ends. CDR1 is SGDLS and CDR2 is YYNGEE in the germline V gene. The CDR3 runs 16 residues. CDR3 amino acids: CASSLEDSLNTGELFF. The CDR3 DNA sequence: TGTGCCAGCAGCCTAGAGGACAGCCTTAACACCGGGGAGCTGTTTTTT.

As concerns this clonotype: An end of the junction differs from the germline gene, which may be a read error. The V call is TRBV12-3 or TRBV12-4, the J call TRBJ2-5; TRBD2 matches at 12 bases. CDR3 length: 14 residues. This chain's CDR3 is CASSLGLAGTTQYF. CDR3 nucleotide sequence: TGTGCCAGCAGCTTAGGACTAGCGGGGACGACCCAGTACTTC.

This chain links TRBV7-2 with TRBJ2-3; possible D gene TRBD2, 5 bases. The germline V gene has CDR1 SGHTA and CDR2 FQGNSA. CDR3 length: 12 residues. Deletions cut 5 bases from V and 10 bases from J, with 13 bases between. Written as DNA, the CDR3 is TGTGCCAGCAGCATCACTAGTTGGGCGCAGTATTTT. As protein: CASSITSWAQYF.

Only a few counts were recorded for this clonotype. The chain links TRBV7-9 to TRBJ2-5; 7 positions agree with TRBD1. J lost 6 bases, V lost 5 bases, and 6 bases had no gene match. Germline V gene lookup returns CDR1 SEHNR and CDR2 FQNEAQ (reference sequence). This CDR3 has 13 amino acids. CDR3 sequence (DNA): TGTGCCAGCAGCCCCGGACAGGCGAAGACCCAGTACTTC. Translating it yields CASSPGQAKTQYF.

This clonotype was seen only a few times. The rearrangement links TRBV6-1 to TRBJ2-5; 10 bases align to TRBD2. In germline, CDR1 is MNHNS, CDR2 SASEGT. This CDR3 has 15 amino acids. Trimming took 6 bases from V and 1 from J; bases not matched to a gene: 5. CDR3 sequence (DNA): TGTGCCAGCAGCCCCACTAGCGGGGTCCAAGAGACCCAGTACTTC. Its protein product is CASSPTSGVQETQYF.

This clonotype was seen a handful of times. The V call is TRBV12-3 or TRBV12-4, the J call TRBJ1-2, with a tentative D call TRBD1 (5 bases). V shed 6 bases and J shed 8 bases, with 16 bases lying between them. CDR3 length: 13 residues. Here the CDR3 reads CASSPPGAGGYTF. In nucleotides, the CDR3 is TGTGCCAGCAGCCCTCCCGGGGCCGGGGGCTACACCTTC.

The chain couples TRBV19 to TRBJ2-1; maybe TRBD1 (5 bases). CDR1 LNHDA and CDR2 SQIVND come from the germline V gene (reference sequence). The CDR3 runs 14 residues. V gave up 3 bases and J gave up 5 bases, with 11 bases separating them. Here the CDR3 reads CASSISRADNEQFF. The CDR3 DNA sequence: TGTGCCAGTAGTATTTCCAGGGCGGACAATGAGCAGTTCTTC.

The CDR3 reads CASSRTTGRSGNTIYF. CDR3 DNA sequence: TGTGCCAGCAGTCGGACGACAGGCCGCTCTGGAAACACCATATATTTT. The V gene is TRBV6-5, the J gene TRBJ1-3; TRBD1 might be the D (6 bases). The germline V gene encodes CDR1 MNHEY and CDR2 SVGAGI. V lost 5 bases to trimming and J lost 0 bases, with 14 bases between them. CDR3 length equals 16 residues.

This clonotype showed up just a few times. The chain combines TRBV29-1 with TRBJ2-3; the D call may be TRBD1 or TRBD2 (6 bases each). Germline V gene lookup returns CDR1 SQVTM and CDR2 ANQGSEA. There are 13 residues in the CDR3. Trimming took off 6 bases at V and 6 bases at J, with 16 bases between the two ends. The CDR3 nucleotides read TGCAGCGTGTGGGGGGCGGGCGGGGATACGCAGTATTTT. Protein sequence: CSVWGAGGDTQYF.

The chain joins TRBV9 to TRBJ2-5; TRBD2 matches 7 bases. The CDR3 runs 14 residues. V lost 4 bases, J lost 5 bases, and 8 bases stayed unmatched. The germline V gene has CDR1 SGDLS and CDR2 YYNGEE. The CDR3 spells CASSPQRGGETQYF. The CDR3 DNA sequence: TGTGCCAGCAGCCCCCAGCGGGGTGGGGAGACCCAGTACTTC.